This entry features one T cell receptor beta chain sequence. Its antigen is unidentified. The germline gives CDR1 LNHDA, CDR2 SQIVND (reference sequence). This CDR3 is built from 13 residues. The ends were cut back, 5 bases at V and 3 bases at J, with 7 bases in the middle. The record originates from a study of long-term antiretroviral therapy in people with HIV. Findings and limits, study-wide: Clones with expansion before ART led the repertoire at all time points. Control repertoires displayed wider CDR3 length ranges than the HIV repertoires. Although diversity increased after ART, it remained lower than in transplant donor controls. On ART adherence, viral resistance or therapy changes, no data were available.

The immunoSEQ assay was v3.0, run at survey level. Repertoires were generated with immunoSEQ multiplex PCR, while TCRdb's copy carries only in-frame clones and drops some. The profile shows roughly 24,000 clones, 70% to 90% of them singletons. This chain connects TRBV19 to TRBJ1-4; D unresolved. This receptor was identified in a man aged 35 to 55 with HIV. This specimen consisted of unsorted PBMCs, obtained 4.7 to 5 years after starting antiretroviral therapy. The CDR3 spells CASSFLANEKLFF. In nucleotides, the CDR3 is TGTGCCAGTAGTTTTCTAGCTAATGAAAAACTGTTTTTT.